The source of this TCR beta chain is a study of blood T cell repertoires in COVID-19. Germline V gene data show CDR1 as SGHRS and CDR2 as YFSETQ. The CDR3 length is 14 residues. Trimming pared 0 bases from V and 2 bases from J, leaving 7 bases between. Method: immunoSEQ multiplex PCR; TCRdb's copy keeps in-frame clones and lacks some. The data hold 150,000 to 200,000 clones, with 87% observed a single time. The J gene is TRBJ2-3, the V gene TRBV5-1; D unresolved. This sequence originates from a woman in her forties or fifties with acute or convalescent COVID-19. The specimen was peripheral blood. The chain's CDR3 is CASSLVVPTDTQYF. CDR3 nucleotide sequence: TGCGCCAGCAGCTTGGTAGTCCCCACAGATACGCAGTATTTT.